These 30 T cell receptor beta chains came from one sample sequenced in a study of CD8 T cells in Susac syndrome. RNA amounts of about 0.45 to 1 ug underwent reverse transcription with random hexamers. TCRdb processed the immunoSEQ multiplex PCR reads anew with MiXCR; each CDR3 protein has one entry. Among roughly 150,000 distinct CDR3 sequences, approximately 95% were seen once, and the ten largest hold 0.15% to 0.2%. The sequenced sample was CD4+ T cells from PBMCs. Receptors originate from a human donor with Susac syndrome.

The CDR3 DNA reads TGTGCCAGCAGCCAAGAAAGGCGTGAGACCCAGTACTTC. As protein: CASSQERRETQYF. The genes are TRBV3-1 and TRBJ2-5; D gene uncertain. Trimming removed 0 bases from V and 5 bases from J, with 7 bases in between. CDR3 size: 13 residues. From germline, CDR1 is LGHDT and CDR2 YNNKEL (reference sequence).

This clonotype was picked up one time. V gene TRBV20-1 combines with J gene TRBJ2-7, with TRBD1 as a possible D gene (5 bases). The V gene's germline CDR1 is DFQATT and CDR2 SNEGSKA (reference sequence). Trimming stripped 4 bases from V and 1 base from J, with 5 bases between. This CDR3 contains 11 residues. The CDR3 DNA follows: TGCAGTGCTACAGGGTCCTACGAGCAGTACTTC. Translating gives CSATGSYEQYF.

The chain carries TRBV9 and TRBJ2-1; tentatively, D is TRBD2 (5 bases). In germline, CDR1 is SGDLS, CDR2 YYNGEE. V lost 0 bases and J lost 0, with 7 bases in between. This CDR3 has 15 amino acids. CDR3 sequence reads: CASSVATSSYNEQFF. The CDR3 nucleotides are TGTGCCAGCAGCGTAGCCACTAGCTCCTACAATGAGCAGTTCTTC. The full variable domain, rest sourced from reference TRBV9 and TRBJ2-1, is DSGVTQTPKHLITATGQRVTLRCSPRSGDLSVYWYQQSLDQGLQFLIQYYNGEERAKGNILERFSAQQFPDLHSELNLSSLELGDSALYFCASSVATSSYNEQFFGPGTRLTVL.

The chain joins TRBV20-1 to TRBJ2-7; a possible D gene is TRBD1 (6 bases). Germline loops: CDR1 DFQATT, CDR2 SNEGSKA (reference sequence). V was clipped by 5 bases and J by 5 bases, with 13 bases between them. The CDR3 totals 12 residues. The CDR3 coding sequence is TGCAGTGCTCCAGGGGAATCACACGAGCAGTACTTC. Protein product: CSAPGESHEQYF.

The chain uses TRBV29-1 and TRBJ2-5, with TRBD2 matching 7 bases. Germline loops: CDR1 SQVTM, CDR2 ANQGSEA. This CDR3 contains 13 residues. Trimming removed 6 bases from V and 2 bases from J; junction bases left unmatched: 6. The CDR3 sequence: CSVPNGGQETQYF. For the CDR3, the DNA is TGCAGCGTCCCCAACGGGGGGCAAGAGACCCAGTACTTC.

The chain carries TRBV19 and TRBJ2-3, with TRBD2 matching over 9 bases. Germline V lookup: CDR1 LNHDA, CDR2 SQIVND (reference sequence). J was trimmed by 0 bases and V by 6 bases; bases with no gene match: 4. The CDR3 totals 15 residues. The CDR3 DNA is TGTGCCAGTAGGCGACTAGCGGCTAGCACAGATACGCAGTATTTT. As protein: CASRRLAASTDTQYF.

The chain has TRBV18 and TRBJ2-1; D is uncertain. V lost 1 base to trimming and J lost 7 bases, with 11 bases between them. Germline-derived CDR1 and CDR2 are KGHSH and LQKENI. This CDR3 spans 14 amino acids. The CDR3 protein is CASSPQRVGNEQFF. CDR3 nucleotides: TGTGCCAGCTCACCACAACGAGTGGGGAATGAGCAGTTCTTC.

The gene calls are TRBV4-2 and TRBJ2-3; D unclear. V was cut by 3 bases and J by 11 bases, with 18 bases left in between. Germline-derived CDR1 and CDR2 are LGHNA and YNFKEQ. The CDR3 length is 14 residues. This chain's CDR3 is CASSHPGLGTGQYF. DNA for the CDR3: TGTGCCAGCAGCCATCCGGGCCTAGGTACGGGGCAGTATTTT.

This chain uses TRBV27 with TRBJ2-3; no clear D gene. With 2 bases removed from V and 0 bases from J, the gap between germline ends came to 9 bases. Germline V gives CDR1 MNHEY, CDR2 SMNVEV (reference sequence). CDR3 length equals 15 residues. CDR3 in amino acids: CASSLQVLSTDTQYF. The CDR3 coding sequence is TGTGCCAGCAGTTTACAGGTCTTGAGCACAGATACGCAGTATTTT.

The CDR3 reads CASTVDRAAYEQYF. CDR3 coding DNA: TGCGCCAGCACCGTGGACAGGGCGGCCTACGAGCAGTACTTC. The chain uses TRBV5-1 and TRBJ2-7; TRBD1 matches at 8 bases. The V gene's germline CDR1 is SGHRS and CDR2 YFSETQ. The CDR3 is made up of 14 amino acids. V lost 6 bases to trimming and J lost 2 bases; unmatched junction nucleotides: 7.

V is TRBV5-4 and J is TRBJ1-2; D is unclear. Per germline, CDR1 SGHNT and CDR2 YYREEE (reference sequence). V dropped 0 bases and J dropped 2 bases, with 5 bases sitting between them. This CDR3 comprises 13 residues. The CDR3 region has the DNA TGTGCCAGCAGCTTGGTGGGGAACTATGGCTACACCTTC. Translated: CASSLVGNYGYTF.

The chain has TRBV29-1 and TRBJ1-1, with unresolved D. There are 13 residues in the CDR3. Trimming removed 0 bases at V and 1 base at J, with 6 bases between. Germline V gene sequence: CDR1 SQVTM, CDR2 ANQGSEA. In nucleotides, the CDR3 is TGCAGCGTTGAAGATCAAAGGAACACTGAAGCTTTCTTT. It yields the protein CSVEDQRNTEAFF.

V is TRBV4-1 and J is TRBJ2-1; 15 nucleotides match TRBD2. The junction had 2 bases not matched to a gene; V was cut back by 6 bases and J by 8 bases. Germline loops: CDR1 MGHRA, CDR2 YSYEKL. CDR3 length: 14 amino acids. The CDR3 DNA sequence: TGCGCCAGCAGTGGGACTAGCGGGGGGTATGAGCAGTTCTTC. The encoded protein is CASSGTSGGYEQFF.

This clonotype occurred once. The chain combines TRBV20-1 with TRBJ2-4, with 7 bases that match TRBD2. V lost 6 bases to trimming and J lost 7 bases; unmatched junction nucleotides: 12. This CDR3 contains 14 residues. The germline V gene encodes CDR1 DFQATT and CDR2 SNEGSKA (reference sequence). CDR3 residues: CSANGQRGNNIQYF. CDR3 nucleotides: TGCAGTGCCAACGGCCAGCGGGGAAATAACATTCAGTACTTC.

This chain joins TRBV5-4 and TRBJ2-1; 7 nucleotides align to TRBD2. Germline V gives CDR1 SGHNT, CDR2 YYREEE (reference sequence). Trimming took 4 bases from V and 0 from J; bases not matched to a gene: 7. The length of the CDR3 is 16 residues. CDR3 in DNA: TGTGCCAGCAGCCCGAGCGGGACGAGCTCCTACAATGAGCAGTTCTTC. It translates to CASSPSGTSSYNEQFF.

The rearrangement joins TRBV15 to TRBJ1-1; D is ambiguous. V gave up 4 bases and J gave up 4 bases, with 13 bases separating them. The CDR3 is 14 residues long. Germline loops: CDR1 LNHNV, CDR2 YYDKDF (reference sequence). CDR3 sequence: CATSTGTRGTEAFF. CDR3 sequence (DNA): TGTGCCACCAGCACCGGAACGCGGGGCACTGAAGCTTTCTTT.

The V call is TRBV15, the J call TRBJ2-7; D unclear. Per germline, CDR1 LNHNV and CDR2 YYDKDF (reference sequence). There are 15 residues in the CDR3. V lost 5 bases, J lost 7 bases, and 21 bases lay in between. The chain's CDR3 is CATSGRTAAFSEQYF. As DNA, the CDR3 is TGTGCCACCAGCGGGCGGACGGCGGCCTTTTCTGAGCAGTACTTC.

This chain connects TRBV27 to TRBJ2-7; TRBD2 aligns across 8 bases. Looked up from germline, CDR1 is MNHEY and CDR2 is SMNVEV (reference sequence). The CDR3 extends over 16 amino acids. V shed 1 base, J shed 4 bases, and the junction held 9 bases outside the gene matches. CDR3 protein: CASSLYSSREGYEQYF. The CDR3 DNA reads as TGTGCCAGCAGTTTATACAGTAGTCGGGAGGGTTACGAGCAGTACTTC.

CDR3 loop: CASSSGQSLWPEAFF. The DNA of the CDR3 is TGCGCCAGCAGCTCTGGACAGTCCCTTTGGCCTGAAGCTTTCTTT. This sequence joins TRBV5-1 and TRBJ1-1, with D possibly matching TRBD1 (6 bases). Germline assignment: CDR1 SGHRS and CDR2 YFSETQ. V lost 3 bases, J lost 6 bases, and 18 bases lay in between. The CDR3 sequence is 15 residues long.

The chain has TRBV28 and TRBJ2-3, with TRBD2 identical over 7 bases. V was pared by 6 bases and J by 1 base, with 7 bases of the junction left unmatched. CDR1 is MDHEN and CDR2 is SYDVKM in the germline V gene. This CDR3 is built from 15 residues. The CDR3 DNA sequence: TGTGCCAGCAGCCTAGCGGCTAGCGGCACAGATACGCAGTATTTT. It codes for CASSLAASGTDTQYF.

The genes are TRBV25-1 and TRBJ2-4, with 8 bases that match TRBD1. Germline V gives CDR1 MGHDK, CDR2 SYGVNS. The CDR3 is made up of 14 amino acids. Trimming cost V 4 bases and J 1 base; bases outside gene matches: 0. The chain's CDR3 is CASSGQGAKNIQYF. The CDR3 nucleotides read TGTGCCAGCAGTGGACAGGGGGCCAAAAACATTCAGTACTTC.

A single count supports this clonotype. The J gene is TRBJ2-3, the V gene TRBV4-2; no definite D call. Looked up from germline, CDR1 is LGHNA and CDR2 is YNFKEQ. The CDR3 totals 12 residues. The V end was cut by 3 bases, the J end by 6 bases, with 7 bases between. The CDR3, as DNA: TGTGCCAGCAGCCATGTACAGGATACGCAGTATTTT. It specifies CASSHVQDTQYF.

The chain carries TRBV7-9 and TRBJ2-5; D call uncertain. V was cut by 8 bases and J by 0 bases, with 10 bases left in between. Germline CDR1 and CDR2: SEHNR and FQNEAQ (reference sequence). The CDR3 runs to 13 residues. The CDR3 is CASAAGNQETQYF. In DNA form, the CDR3 reads TGTGCCAGCGCGGCCGGCAACCAAGAGACCCAGTACTTC.

The CDR3 nucleotides are TGCAGCGTGAGGGACAGGGGGCCCCAAGAGACCCAGTACTTC. As protein: CSVRDRGPQETQYF. This rearrangement joins TRBV29-1 to TRBJ2-5; TRBD1 matches at 12 bases. Per germline, CDR1 SQVTM and CDR2 ANQGSEA. CDR3 size: 14 residues. The V segment lost 6 bases and the J segment 1 base; nucleotides outside the gene matches: 3. Supplemented by reference TRBV29-1 and TRBJ2-5, the full variable domain reads SAVISQKPSRDICQRGTSLTIQCQVDSQVTMMFWYRQQPGQSLTLIATANQGSEATYESGFVIDKFPISRPNLTFSTLTVSNMSPEDSSIYLCSVRDRGPQETQYFGPGTRLLVL.

This chain uses TRBV15 with TRBJ2-5, with D maybe TRBD1 (5 bases). The CDR3 covers 15 residues. CDR1 LNHNV and CDR2 YYDKDF come from the germline V gene (reference sequence). Deletions cut 0 bases from V and 5 bases from J, with 13 bases between. CDR3 sequence (DNA): TGTGCCACCAGCAGAGATGGGGCCATTCAGGAGACCCAGTACTTC. It is translated as CATSRDGAIQETQYF. Full variable domain (rest looked up from reference TRBV15 and TRBJ2-5): DAMVIQNPRYQVTQFGKPVTLSCSQTLNHNVMYWYQQKSSQAPKLLFHYYDKDFNNEADTPDNFQSRRPNTSFCFLDIRSPGLGDTAMYLCATSRDGAIQETQYFGPGTRLLVL.

V is TRBV20-1 and J is TRBJ2-3; tentative D call: TRBD2 (5 bases). Trimming stripped 1 base from V and 4 bases from J, with 9 bases between. The CDR3 has 13 residues. Germline values: CDR1 DFQATT, CDR2 SNEGSKA (reference sequence). The CDR3 DNA reads as TGCAGTGCTAGAGTGGGAGCGGCAGATACGCAGTATTTT. Amino acids: CSARVGAADTQYF.

The CDR3 loop reads CSVEVGYEQYF. In DNA form, the CDR3 reads TGCAGCGTTGAGGTGGGTTACGAGCAGTACTTC. The genes are TRBV29-1 and TRBJ2-7; D is unclear. The CDR3 has 11 residues. From germline, CDR1 is SQVTM and CDR2 ANQGSEA. Trimming pared 3 bases from V and 4 bases from J, leaving 7 bases between.

The CDR3 loop reads CSPKFGDTQYF. For the CDR3, the DNA is TGCAGCCCCAAGTTCGGGGATACGCAGTATTTT. The J gene is TRBJ2-3, the V gene TRBV20-1; unclear D gene. This CDR3 has 11 amino acids. Germline V lookup: CDR1 DFQATT, CDR2 SNEGSKA (reference sequence).

The J gene is TRBJ1-3, the V gene TRBV7-9, with 12 bases fitting TRBD1. The trim removed 5 bases at V and 2 bases at J, leaving 7 bases unmatched. Germline-derived CDR1 and CDR2 are SEHNR and FQNEAQ (reference sequence). There are 17 residues in the CDR3. CDR3 sequence reads: CASSLRRDRGPGNTIYF. CDR3 DNA sequence: TGTGCCAGCAGCCTTAGGCGGGACAGGGGGCCTGGAAACACCATATATTTT. The whole variable domain, remainder taken from reference TRBV7-9 and TRBJ1-3, is DTGVSQNPRHKITKRGQNVTFRCDPISEHNRLYWYRQTLGQGPEFLTYFQNEAQLEKSRLLSDRFSAERPKGSFSTLEIQRTEQGDSAMYLCASSLRRDRGPGNTIYFGEGSWLTVV.

This sequence joins TRBV24-1 and TRBJ2-3; a possible D gene is TRBD1 (6 bases). The CDR3 spans 13 residues. The germline V gene has CDR1 KGHDR and CDR2 SFDVKD. The ends were cut back, 5 bases at V and 8 bases at J, with 13 bases in the middle. The CDR3 bases are TGTGCCACCAGTGCCATTGGGGGCGGTACGCAGTATTTT. Its translation: CATSAIGGGTQYF.